The entry that follows covers one T cell receptor (beta chain) sequence. Its antigen is unknown. This sample was taken from a study of cytomegalovirus exposure and HLA in healthy donors. Findings and limits, study-wide: Within a later analysis, the majority of CMV-associated TCR beta chains appeared HLA-restricted. Immune exposure information comprised only CMV serostatus. Cytomegalovirus status was reportedly diagnosed by the classifier with high sensitivity and specificity.

V was pared by 4 bases and J by 0 bases, with 7 bases between. The CDR3 extends over 14 amino acids. Germline V lookup: CDR1 SGHNT, CDR2 YENEEA. With 60 Vbeta and 13 Jbeta primers, the PCR was carried out. Method: immunoSEQ multiplex PCR; TCRdb's copy keeps in-frame clones and lacks some. The sample holds around 120,000 clones, approximately 80% seen once. The specimen was PBMCs. The clonotype comes from a boy between 2 and 15 years old in good health and CMV-seronegative. The V and J genes are TRBV11-3 and TRBJ1-3, with D hard to call. CDR3 in amino acids: CASSSQSSGNTIYF. The CDR3 coding sequence is TGTGCCAGCAGCTCACAGAGCTCTGGAAACACCATATATTTT.